These T cell receptor beta chains were read from a single sample in a study of blood T cell repertoires in COVID-19. The protocol was immunoSEQ multiplex PCR, while the TCRdb copy is restricted to in-frame clones and leaves out a portion. The sample includes about 55,000 clones, 90% seen only once; the top ten take around 1.5%. Input material: peripheral blood. The source is a man aged 60 to 75 with acute or convalescent COVID-19. Both conserved end residues are part of each CDR3. The D gene is left open where the match is weak. Clone size is given for some rows only: seen once, a few or many times, or a class if the clone is expanded.

len,j_gene,abundance,v_gene,d_gene,CDR3nt,CDR3aa
14,TRBJ2-5,NA,TRBV24-1,NA,TGTGCCACCAGTGATTTCAGGGGGGCAGAGACCCAGTACTTC,CATSDFRGAETQYF
16,TRBJ2-1,few,TRBV19,TRBD2,TGTGCCAGTAGTAGTAGGCTAGCGGGGAACTACAATGAGCAGTTCTTC,CASSSRLAGNYNEQFF
15,TRBJ2-7,NA,TRBV6-9,NA,TGTGCCAGCAACCATCAGGGAAATATCCCCCACGAGCAGTACTTC,CASNHQGNIPHEQYF
13,TRBJ2-5,NA,TRBV27,NA,TGTGCCAGCAGTTCCGACCTTGGGGGCCCTAAGTACTTC,CASSSDLGGPKYF
16,TRBJ2-3,NA,TRBV6-2/TRBV6-3,TRBD2,TGTGCCAGCAGTTACCCCCAGAGCGGGATAGCAGATACGCAGTATTTT,CASSYPQSGIADTQYF
14,TRBJ1-1,NA,TRBV7-2,NA,TGTGCCAGCAGCCTACCCGCTGTTGAGACTGAAGCTTTCTTT,CASSLPAVETEAFF
15,TRBJ2-3,NA,TRBV11-2,TRBD2,TGTGCCAGCAGACGTCCGGGACTAGCGGGAGGGACGCAGTATTTT,CASRRPGLAGGTQYF
11,TRBJ2-3,NA,TRBV28,NA,TGTGCCAGCAGTTACTTTTATACGCAGTATTTT,CASSYFYTQYF
14,TRBJ1-2,NA,TRBV3-1/TRBV3-2,NA,TGTGCCAGCAGCCAAGATCCGGGATCTAGCCGCTACACCTTC,CASSQDPGSSRYTF
12,TRBJ1-6,NA,TRBV11-2,NA,TGTGCCACCGGGGGAGGAGAGTCACCCCTCCACTTT,CATGGGESPLHF
15,TRBJ1-3,NA,TRBV28,NA,TGTGCCAGCAGTCGGGCGACAGGCCTGGGAAACACCATATATTTT,CASSRATGLGNTIYF
16,TRBJ2-1,NA,TRBV11-3,TRBD2,TGTGCCAGCAGCCCCGGGGTAGCGGGGTCCTACAATGAGCAGTTCTTC,CASSPGVAGSYNEQFF
13,TRBJ2-3,NA,TRBV18,NA,TGTGCCAGCTCACCGAGCCTCACAGATACGCAGTATTTT,CASSPSLTDTQYF
14,TRBJ2-3,NA,TRBV6-2/TRBV6-3,TRBD2,TGTGCCAGCAGTTACGGAACTAGCGCAGATACGCAGTATTTT,CASSYGTSADTQYF
14,TRBJ2-5,NA,TRBV4-3,NA,TGCGCCAGCAGTCACACGCCGATCCAAGAGACCCAGTACTTC,CASSHTPIQETQYF
16,TRBJ2-2,NA,TRBV3-1/TRBV3-2,TRBD2,TGTGCCAGCAGCCAAGAAATAGCGGGTATCACCGGGGAGCTGTTTTTT,CASSQEIAGITGELFF
15,TRBJ2-7,NA,TRBV3-1/TRBV3-2,NA,TGTGCCAGCAGCCAAGAAGTAGGGGCGGCGTACGAGCAGTACTTC,CASSQEVGAAYEQYF
15,TRBJ1-5,NA,TRBV2,NA,TGTGCCAGCAGTGAGTTGAGGGACTCCAATCAGCCCCAGCATTTT,CASSELRDSNQPQHF
15,TRBJ2-2,NA,TRBV28,TRBD1,TGTGCCAGCACCCGGGACAGGGGATCCACCGGGGAGCTGTTTTTT,CASTRDRGSTGELFF
16,TRBJ2-3,NA,TRBV18,TRBD2,TGTGCCAGCTCACCTCGAGCGGGAGATTGGACAGATACGCAGTATTTT,CASSPRAGDWTDTQYF
18,TRBJ2-1,NA,TRBV9,TRBD2,TGTGCCAGCAGCGAAGGACTAGCGGGAGTTTTGTGGTACAATGAGCAGTTCTTC,CASSEGLAGVLWYNEQFF
15,TRBJ1-1,NA,TRBV6-2/TRBV6-3,NA,TGTGCCAGCAGTTACAAGAGCGCCATGAACACTGAAGCTTTCTTT,CASSYKSAMNTEAFF
16,TRBJ2-7,NA,TRBV10-1,NA,TGCGCCAGCAGTGAGGGTCACATGGACTCCCCTCTCGAGCAGTACTTC,CASSEGHMDSPLEQYF
15,TRBJ2-2,NA,TRBV19,TRBD1,TGTGCCAGTAGTTACGGGACAGGGGGTACCGGGGAGCTGTTTTTT,CASSYGTGGTGELFF
17,TRBJ1-4,NA,TRBV12-5,NA,TGTGCTAGTGTAGCCCTCCGACAGGTTGCAACTAATGAAAAACTGTTTTTT,CASVALRQVATNEKLFF
19,TRBJ2-1,NA,TRBV27,TRBD2,TGTGCCAGCAGTTTATTTGTAGGACTAGGACTAGCGGGAGTTAATGAGCAGTTCTTC,CASSLFVGLGLAGVNEQFF
16,TRBJ2-7,NA,TRBV7-8,NA,TGTGCCAGCAGCTTAGAGGCTAGCGAGGGATCCTACGAGCAGTACTTC,CASSLEASEGSYEQYF
15,TRBJ2-1,NA,TRBV7-9,TRBD2,TGTGCCAGCAGCTCCGAAGGACTAGCGTTCAATGAGCAGTTCTTC,CASSSEGLAFNEQFF
16,TRBJ1-1,NA,TRBV18,TRBD1,TGTGCCAGCTCACCAGCCGCAGGGGGCATAGGGACTGAAGCTTTCTTT,CASSPAAGGIGTEAFF
15,TRBJ2-7,NA,TRBV20-1,NA,TGCAGTGCTAGTGAGGACAGTCTTCTTACCTACGAGCAGTACTTC,CSASEDSLLTYEQYF
17,TRBJ1-2,NA,TRBV4-2,TRBD1,TGTGCCAGCAGCCAAGATCCGGCCGGGACAGAGGGCTATGGCTACACCTTC,CASSQDPAGTEGYGYTF
13,TRBJ1-1,NA,TRBV19,NA,TGTGCCAGTAGTACACAGGGGAACACTGAAGCTTTCTTT,CASSTQGNTEAFF
17,TRBJ2-1,NA,TRBV7-3,TRBD2,TGTGCCAGCAGCCCACAGGCGGCTAGCGGTTATTACAATGAGCAGTTCTTC,CASSPQAASGYYNEQFF
13,TRBJ2-7,NA,TRBV6-5,TRBD1,TGTGCCAGCAGTTACTCGACAGGGGGCGAGCAGTACTTC,CASSYSTGGEQYF
18,TRBJ2-5,NA,TRBV19,TRBD2,TGTGCCAGTAGTATTGTGTCTAGCGGGAACCCTGGGCAAGAGACCCAGTACTTC,CASSIVSSGNPGQETQYF
15,TRBJ2-5,NA,TRBV5-1,TRBD2,TGCGCCAGCAGCTTGGGGACTAGCGCAAGAGAGACCCAGTACTTC,CASSLGTSARETQYF
14,TRBJ1-4,NA,TRBV30,NA,TGTGCCTGGAGCTTGGGCCCTTACGGAGAAAAACTGTTTTTT,CAWSLGPYGEKLFF
15,TRBJ1-6,NA,TRBV5-1,NA,TGCGCCAGCAGCTTGGACAGGGCTACAAATTCACCCCTCCACTTT,CASSLDRATNSPLHF
14,TRBJ2-7,NA,TRBV4-1,TRBD1,TGCGCCAGCAGCCCGGGACAGGAACCCTACGAGCAGTACTTC,CASSPGQEPYEQYF
18,TRBJ2-5,NA,TRBV7-3,TRBD2,TGTGCCAGCAGCTACGGGACTAGCGGGAGGCCCCCCCAAGAGACCCAGTACTTC,CASSYGTSGRPPQETQYF
15,TRBJ1-4,NA,TRBV5-4,NA,TGTGCCAGCAGCATGCGAACTTCAACTAATGAAAAACTGTTTTTT,CASSMRTSTNEKLFF
15,TRBJ1-2,NA,TRBV6-2/TRBV6-3,TRBD1,TGTGCCAGCAGTTACCCAGGGGGGCGCATCTATGGCTACACCTTC,CASSYPGGRIYGYTF
15,TRBJ1-6,NA,TRBV6-5,NA,TGTGCCAGCAGCGGCCCGGGACACCCTAATTCACCCCTCCACTTT,CASSGPGHPNSPLHF
14,TRBJ1-1,NA,TRBV28,NA,TGTGCCAGCAGTTTTCAGGGCATGAACACTGAAGCTTTCTTT,CASSFQGMNTEAFF
15,TRBJ1-5,NA,TRBV5-5,NA,TGTGCCAGCAGCTTACGGGGTTATAGCAATCAGCCCCAGCATTTT,CASSLRGYSNQPQHF
15,TRBJ2-2,NA,TRBV19,NA,TGTGCCAGTAGTATTCGCAGGGGTGCCACCGGGGAGCTGTTTTTT,CASSIRRGATGELFF
14,TRBJ2-5,NA,TRBV5-6,TRBD1,TGTGCCAGCACCCGACAGGGGACTCAGGAGACCCAGTACTTC,CASTRQGTQETQYF